This T cell receptor beta chain was profiled in a study of CD8+CD57+ T cells in acquired aplastic anemia. The overall study: Each DNA sample taken from sorted CD4+ and CD8+ cells came to approximately 3 ug on average.

This CDR3 spans 13 amino acids. Between the trimmed V and J ends, which lost 5 bases and 1 base, there was a span of 8 bases. This clonotype appeared many times. Genomic DNA acted as the template from which TCR beta VDJ combination and CDR3 sequence profiling were carried out. TCRdb called the reads again in MiXCR, with one record for every CDR3 protein. The repertoire has about 110,000 distinct CDR3 sequences, 40% to 65% of them found once; the top ten carry under 35%. This TCR was recovered from a human donor in good health, serving as a control. The sample was sorted CD4+, CD8+, or CD8+CD57+ T cells (not recorded which) from PBMCs. The V call is TRBV12-3 or TRBV12-4, the J call TRBJ1-1; D gene uncertain. CDR3 DNA: TGTGCCAGCAGTCACCCAGAGAACACTGAAGCTTTCTTT. It translates to CASSHPENTEAFF.